This T cell receptor beta chain was captured in a study of Ad26.COV2.S vaccination and SARS-CoV-2 variants. Findings and limits, study-wide: Comparability of non-spike TCR breadth was observed across vaccine and placebo recipients. The study found higher spike-specific TCR breadth in vaccine than placebo recipients. Reports say spike-specific CD8+ and CD4+ T cell responses covered substantial breadth after vaccination.

CDR3 length: 15 amino acids. About this clone itself: What it binds is not known.

Treatment defined: some 19 received Ad26.COV2.S at low or high dose, single or two shots; roughly 5 received placebo; per-sample allocation not given. Vaccine and placebo recipients were sampled on day 63 after the first injection. Whoever gave the sample was an adult aged 18-55 years in Boston. TCRdb keeps only in-frame clones here, not all; method: immunoSEQ multiplex PCR. The sample lists 500,000 or so clones, roughly 87% seen once, with 9.5% to 15% in the top ten. J is TRBJ1-2 and V is TRBV21-1; the D segment call TRBD1 is taken from the table without a DNA check. TRBV21-1 is marked as a pseudogene. The source is a person between 18 and 65 years old who received the Ad26.COV2.S COVID-19 vaccine or a placebo. Material: peripheral blood, obtained in a trial of Ad26.COV2.S vaccine versus placebo. The CDR3 sequence: CASSLQGATLYGYTF. CDR3 bases: TGTGCCAGCAGCCTTCAGGGGGCTACCCTCTATGGCTACACCTTC.